Shown below are 10 T cell receptor beta chains from a single sample sequenced in a study of blood T cell repertoires in COVID-19. Generated by immunoSEQ multiplex PCR, the TCRdb table keeps only in-frame clones and is missing some. The table shows more than 300,000 clones, with 88% occurring only once. The sequenced material came from PBMCs or T cells enriched from blood (not recorded which). The source of these receptors is a woman in her late teens or twenties who had recovered from COVID-19.

CDR3 nucleotides: TGTGCCAGCAGCTCCCGACAGGGAAACCCAATCGAGGAACAGCCCCAGCATTTT. Its translation: CASSSRQGNPIEEQPQHF. The chain carries TRBV11-3 and TRBJ1-5; 7 nucleotides line up with TRBD1. Germline-derived CDR1 and CDR2 are SGHNT and YENEEA. This CDR3 contains 18 residues. V dropped 4 bases and J dropped 7; count of bases not matched to a gene: 19.

The J gene is TRBJ1-1, the V gene TRBV11-1, with D uncertain. Per the germline V gene, CDR1 is SGHAT and CDR2 is FQDESV (reference sequence). This CDR3 is built from 13 residues. Trimming stripped 8 bases from V and 1 base from J, with 11 bases between. The CDR3 spells CASLIQRNTEAFF. The CDR3 bases are TGTGCCAGCTTAATACAAAGGAACACTGAAGCTTTCTTT.

The chain is built from TRBV18 and TRBJ1-6, with a tentative D call TRBD1 (5 bases). CDR3 size: 13 residues. Trimming took 7 bases from V and 8 from J, leaving 12 bases between them. The germline V gene has CDR1 KGHSH and CDR2 LQKENI. CDR3 bases: TGTGCCAGCTGCGACAGCACTTATTCACCCCTCCACTTT. Amino acids: CASCDSTYSPLHF. Based on the CDR3 plus reference TRBV18 and TRBJ1-6, the full variable domain is NAGVMQNPRHLVRRRGQEARLRCSPMKGHSHVYWYRQLPEEGLKFMVYLQKENIIDESGMPKERFSAEFPKEGPSILRIQQVVRGDSAAYFCASCDSTYSPLHFGNGTRLTVT.

The chain employs TRBV11-1 and TRBJ2-7; 11 bases map to TRBD1. The CDR3 length is 15 residues. V shed 5 bases and J 4 bases; nucleotides not matched to a gene: 7. The V gene's germline CDR1 is SGHAT and CDR2 FQDESV (reference sequence). The CDR3 DNA reads TGTGCCAGCAGCAAGGACAGGGGGCAATATTACGAGCAGTACTTC. Translating it yields CASSKDRGQYYEQYF.

The J gene is TRBJ1-3, the V gene TRBV6-5; D uncertain. Germline V gives CDR1 MNHEY, CDR2 SVGAGI. The CDR3 loop spans 12 amino acids. V lost 8 bases, J lost 0 bases, and 5 bases lay in between. CDR3 region: CASYSSGNTIYF. Here the CDR3 DNA reads TGTGCCAGCTACTCCTCTGGAAACACCATATATTTT.

The chain has TRBV9 and TRBJ2-1; 7 nucleotides agree with TRBD2. This CDR3 is built from 19 residues. The germline CDR1 and CDR2 sequences are SGDLS and YYNGEE. J gave up 0 bases and V 1 base, and 13 bases lay outside the gene matches. CDR3 sequence reads: CASSVSSGLGLSSYNEQFF. CDR3 nucleotides: TGTGCCAGCAGCGTAAGTAGTGGGCTGGGACTAAGCTCCTACAATGAGCAGTTCTTC.

This rearrangement joins TRBV10-3 to TRBJ1-1; a weak D match, TRBD1 (5 bases). The germline V gene encodes CDR1 ENHRY and CDR2 SYGVKD. CDR3 length: 14 amino acids. Trimming shortened V by 6 bases and J by 1 base, and 12 bases separated the two germline ends. CDR3 in amino acids: CAISGGETNTEAFF. The CDR3 DNA follows: TGTGCCATCAGCGGGGGGGAGACGAACACTGAAGCTTTCTTT.

The chain uses TRBV10-3 and TRBJ1-1; TRBD1 matches 7 bases. The CDR3 loop spans 15 amino acids. Germline lookup yields CDR1 ENHRY and CDR2 SYGVKD. The V gene end was trimmed by 6 bases and the J gene end by 6 bases; junction bases not matched to a gene: 13. CDR3 loop: CAISQQGGLGAEAFF. For the CDR3, the DNA is TGTGCCATCAGCCAGCAGGGGGGCCTAGGCGCTGAAGCTTTCTTT.

The V and J genes are TRBV5-8 and TRBJ1-5; D might be TRBD1 (6 bases). This CDR3 region has 16 residues. V was clipped by 1 base and J by 2 bases, with 13 bases between them. Per germline, CDR1 SGHTS and CDR2 YDEGEE. CDR3 amino acids: CASSLYGGAGNQPQHF. The CDR3 DNA is TGTGCCAGCAGCTTGTATGGGGGGGCGGGCAATCAGCCCCAGCATTTT. The whole variable domain, remainder taken from reference TRBV5-8 and TRBJ1-5, is EAGVTQSPTHLIKTRGQQATLRCSPISGHTSVYWYQQALGLGLQFLLWYDEGEERNRGNFPPRFSGRQFPNYSSELNVNALELEDSALYLCASSLYGGAGNQPQHFGDGTRLSIL.

V gene TRBV28 combines with J gene TRBJ1-6; no definite D call. Trimming left V 3 bases short and J 7 bases short, with 4 bases between. The germline V gene encodes CDR1 MDHEN and CDR2 SYDVKM. This CDR3 is 12 amino acids long. In nucleotides, the CDR3 is TGTGCCAGCAGTTTTGGCAATTCACCCCTCCACTTT. This translates into CASSFGNSPLHF.